These T cell receptor beta chains were read from a single sample in a study of cytomegalovirus exposure and HLA in healthy donors. Generated by immunoSEQ multiplex PCR, the TCRdb table keeps only in-frame clones and is missing some. The table shows some 88,000 clones, with roughly 96% occurring only once. Specimen: PBMCs. The receptor source for this set is a man between 18 and 29 years old in good health and CMV-seronegative. Both conserved end residues are part of each CDR3. The D gene is left open where the match is weak. Only some rows state a clone size, as once, few, many or a class for expanded clones.

.	.	TRBV29-1	TRBJ1-1	CSVVRAEMNTEAFF	TGCAGCGTTGTCAGGGCCGAAATGAACACTGAAGCTTTCTTT
.	.	TRBV7-2	TRBJ2-1	CASSPRGVYNEQFF	TGTGCCAGCAGCCCCCGGGGTGTTTACAATGAGCAGTTCTTC
.	.	TRBV11-3	TRBJ2-1	CASSLVVGYQNEQFF	TGTGCCAGCAGCTTAGTCGTGGGCTACCAGAATGAGCAGTTCTTC
.	TRBD1	TRBV29-1	TRBJ1-1	CSVMDRGLHTEAFF	TGCAGCGTTATGGACAGGGGATTGCACACTGAAGCTTTCTTT
.	.	TRBV6-5	TRBJ2-6	CASSRVVSGANVLTF	TGTGCCAGCAGCCGAGTCGTTTCTGGGGCCAACGTCCTGACTTTC
.	.	TRBV29-1	TRBJ2-7	CSVYLTTVGSYEQYF	TGCAGCGTTTATCTGACGACAGTCGGTTCCTACGAGCAGTACTTC
.	TRBD2	TRBV13	TRBJ2-2	CASSSTGLAGGTGELFF	TGTGCCAGCAGCTCGACGGGACTAGCGGGAGGCACCGGGGAGCTGTTTTTT
.	.	TRBV11-2	TRBJ2-5	CASSQGRLLETQYF	TGTGCCAGCAGCCAAGGCAGGCTCCTGGAGACCCAGTACTTC
.	TRBD2	TRBV9	TRBJ2-1	CASSVGGAGGPPYNEQFF	TGTGCCAGCAGCGTAGGGGGAGCGGGAGGGCCCCCCTACAATGAGCAGTTCTTC
.	.	TRBV5-1	TRBJ2-2	CASLPEHTGELFF	TGCGCCAGCTTGCCGGAGCACACCGGGGAGCTGTTTTTT
.	TRBD1	TRBV6-6	TRBJ1-2	CARSQGANYGYTF	TGTGCCAGATCACAGGGGGCTAACTATGGCTACACCTTC
.	TRBD2	TRBV28	TRBJ2-2	CASSLWGLADGPGELFF	TGTGCCAGCAGTTTATGGGGACTAGCGGACGGTCCCGGGGAGCTGTTTTTT
.	TRBD2	TRBV5-6	TRBJ2-3	CASSLGNLAGDTQYF	TGTGCCAGCAGCCTTGGCAATCTAGCGGGAGATACGCAGTATTTT
.	TRBD1	TRBV6-6	TRBJ1-4	CASSYAQGAALFF	TGTGCCAGCAGTTACGCGCAGGGGGCCGCCCTGTTTTTT
.	TRBD1	TRBV19	TRBJ2-5	CASRQRVQGAGRGQETQYF	TGTGCCAGCCGACAGCGGGTACAGGGGGCGGGAAGGGGCCAAGAGACCCAGTACTTC
once	TRBD2	TRBV5-1	TRBJ2-1	CASSRLVGGRKTYNEQFF	TGCGCCAGCAGCAGACTAGTGGGAGGGAGAAAAACGTACAATGAGCAGTTCTTC
.	.	TRBV6-6	TRBJ1-1	CASRHNLGAEDTEAFF	TGTGCCAGCAGGCATAACCTGGGGGCGGAGGACACTGAAGCTTTCTTT
.	TRBD2	TRBV30	TRBJ2-2	CAWSLLAGVYTGELFF	TGTGCCTGGAGTCTACTAGCGGGAGTGTACACCGGGGAGCTGTTTTTT
.	TRBD1	TRBV29-1	TRBJ1-1	CSSQPGGSEAFF	TGCAGCTCCCAGCCAGGGGGCTCTGAAGCTTTCTTT
.	.	TRBV28	TRBJ1-4	CASSSGLNEKLFF	TGTGCCAGCAGTTCAGGTCTAAATGAAAAACTGTTTTTT
.	TRBD1	TRBV28	TRBJ2-7	CASSYYLETGVEQYF	TGTGCCAGCAGCTATTACTTAGAGACAGGGGTCGAGCAGTACTTC
.	TRBD1	TRBV5-1	TRBJ2-7	CASSQGPTGAYEQYF	TGCGCCAGCAGCCAAGGGCCGACAGGGGCCTACGAGCAGTACTTC
.	.	TRBV6-1	TRBJ2-7	CASRYTAGLYEQYF	TGTGCCAGCAGATACACGGCAGGGTTGTACGAGCAGTACTTC
.	.	TRBV6-5	TRBJ2-7	CASSYSGAGPYEQYF	TGTGCCAGCAGTTACTCGGGAGCCGGTCCCTACGAGCAGTACTTC
.	.	TRBV5-6	TRBJ1-1	CASSLAAGFLTEAFF	TGTGCCAGCAGCTTGGCGGCAGGGTTTCTAACTGAAGCTTTCTTT
.	.	TRBV18	TRBJ2-7	CASSERTGYEQYF	TGTGCCAGCTCAGAGCGGACGGGCTACGAGCAGTACTTC
few	TRBD2	TRBV18	TRBJ2-2	CASSRELATNTGELFF	TGTGCCAGCTCACGAGAACTAGCGACGAACACCGGGGAGCTGTTTTTT
once	.	TRBV2	TRBJ1-4	CASSLISPGDEKLFF	TGTGCCAGCAGTCTAATTTCCCCAGGGGATGAAAAACTGTTTTTT
.	.	TRBV6-4	TRBJ2-3	CASSHKTTDTQYF	TGTGCCAGCAGTCACAAAACCACAGATACGCAGTATTTT
.	.	TRBV19	TRBJ2-3	CASSMSGGITDTQYF	TGTGCCAGTAGTATGTCGGGGGGCATCACAGATACGCAGTATTTT
.	TRBD1	TRBV5-1	TRBJ2-2	CASSTIQGAATGELFF	TGCGCCAGCAGCACTATTCAGGGGGCGGCGACCGGGGAGCTGTTTTTT
.	TRBD1	TRBV4-1	TRBJ2-2	CASSQTDRMNTGELFF	TGCGCCAGCAGCCAAACGGACAGGATGAACACCGGGGAGCTGTTTTTT
.	TRBD1	TRBV28	TRBJ1-5	CASSSDRALLNQPQHF	TGTGCCAGCAGTTCGGACAGGGCCCTACTCAATCAGCCCCAGCATTTT
.	.	TRBV2	TRBJ2-5	CASSDLETQYF	TGTGCCAGCAGCGACTTAGAGACCCAGTACTTC
few	TRBD2	TRBV6-5	TRBJ2-5	CASSPQVAGLETQYF	TGTGCCAGCAGCCCCCAGGTAGCGGGACTAGAGACCCAGTACTTC
many	.	TRBV7-8	TRBJ2-1	CASSLADRGSSYNEQFF	TGTGCCAGCAGCTTAGCGGATAGGGGGAGCTCCTACAATGAGCAGTTCTTC
.	TRBD1	TRBV28	TRBJ2-2	CASSFRDRGLDTGELFF	TGTGCCAGCAGTTTCCGGGACAGGGGGCTGGACACCGGGGAGCTGTTTTTT
.	.	TRBV28	TRBJ1-2	CASSFYRDGGYTF	TGTGCCAGCAGTTTCTACAGGGATGGCGGCTACACCTTC
.	.	TRBV7-2	TRBJ2-3	CASSLGLSNTDTQYF	TGTGCCAGCAGCTTAGGACTATCCAACACAGATACGCAGTATTTT
.	.	TRBV15	TRBJ1-5	CATSRAGTTGFQPQHF	TGTGCCACCAGCAGAGCAGGTACCACAGGGTTTCAGCCCCAGCATTTT
.	.	TRBV5-6	TRBJ1-3	CASTPGIGGNTIYF	TGTGCCAGCACCCCGGGAATCGGCGGGAACACCATATATTTT
.	.	TRBV25-1	TRBJ2-2	CASSEWRGTGELFF	TGTGCCAGCAGTGAATGGAGGGGAACCGGGGAGCTGTTTTTT
.	TRBD2	TRBV5-1	TRBJ2-3	CASSLTGGPTDTQYF	TGCGCCAGCAGCTTGACGGGAGGGCCGACAGATACGCAGTATTTT
.	.	TRBV6-5	TRBJ2-2	CASSLLTGELFF	TGTGCCAGCAGTTTACTCACCGGGGAGCTGTTTTTT